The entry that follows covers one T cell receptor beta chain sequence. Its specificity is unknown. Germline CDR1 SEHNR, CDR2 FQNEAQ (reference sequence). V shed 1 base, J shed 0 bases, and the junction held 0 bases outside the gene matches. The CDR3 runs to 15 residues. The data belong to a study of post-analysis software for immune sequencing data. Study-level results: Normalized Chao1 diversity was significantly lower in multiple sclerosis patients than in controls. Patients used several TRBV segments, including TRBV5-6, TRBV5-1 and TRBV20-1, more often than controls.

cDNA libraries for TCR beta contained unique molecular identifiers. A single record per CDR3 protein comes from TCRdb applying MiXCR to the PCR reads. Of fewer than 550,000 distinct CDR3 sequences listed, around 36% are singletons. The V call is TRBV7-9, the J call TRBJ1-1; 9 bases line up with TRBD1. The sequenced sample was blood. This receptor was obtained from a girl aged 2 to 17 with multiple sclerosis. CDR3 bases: TGTGCCAGCAGCTTAGGGGACAGGGTGAACACTGAAGCTTTCTTT. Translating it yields CASSLGDRVNTEAFF.